This TCR beta chain was observed in a study of T cell repertoires in cytomegalovirus infection. Overall study: The study used recently identified HLA-C-restricted and well-studied HLA-B-restricted CMV epitopes. Public TCR beta signatures indicated both CMV infection and matching HLA type.

Germline assignment: CDR1 DFQATT and CDR2 SNEGSKA (reference sequence). The length of the CDR3 is 15 residues. The V gene lost 8 bases and the J gene lost 0 bases, with 17 bases spanning the gap. TCRdb re-analysed the reads in MiXCR, keeping a single row per CDR3 protein. The profile shows approximately 470,000 distinct CDR3 sequences, under 45% of them singletons. About this clonotype itself: The antigen is not known.

General observations from the study: Clonotypes of TCR beta that were HLA-C-restricted and CMV-specific dominated the ex vivo response.

The sample consisted of cultured PBMCs, taken from culture after CMV antigen stimulation. J is TRBJ2-1 and V is TRBV20-1; D is unclear. The source is a human donor in good health (CMV status not recorded). Some clones in this sample may be carry-over from other donors' samples. This CDR3 is CSPVDRKSSYNEQFF. The CDR3 nucleotides are TGCAGTCCAGTGGACCGTAAAAGCTCCTACAATGAGCAGTTCTTC.